This is a list of T cell receptor beta chains from one sample in a study of PD-L1 blockade in urothelial cancer. The method was immunoSEQ multiplex PCR; TCRdb's version includes in-frame clones alone and lacks a portion of them. The table lists about 80,000 clones, about nine tenths of them singletons. The input for sequencing was PBMCs, taken around atezolizumab (anti-PD-L1) treatment. The receptors stem from a woman in her 70s with urothelial cancer. Both conserved end residues are part of each CDR3. The order of the fields is J gene, V gene, D gene, clone size, CDR3 DNA, CDR3 protein. D genes are given only for firm matches. Some rows mark clone size as missing; the rest say once, few, many or name a class of expanded clone.

j_gene: TRBJ2-7
v_gene: TRBV4-3
d_gene: TRBD1
abundance: .
CDR3nt: TGCGCCAGCAGCCAAGGATGGGACAGGTACTACGAGCAGTACTTC
CDR3aa: CASSQGWDRYYEQYF

j_gene: TRBJ1-1
v_gene: TRBV18
d_gene: TRBD1
abundance: .
CDR3nt: TGTGCCAGCTCATCAACAACGGGTGGACAGGGGGGTACTGAAGCTTTCTTT
CDR3aa: CASSSTTGGQGGTEAFF

j_gene: TRBJ2-7
v_gene: TRBV19
d_gene: .
abundance: .
CDR3nt: TGTGCCAGTAGTATTGGAACAGGGCCCTACGAGCAGTACTTC
CDR3aa: CASSIGTGPYEQYF

j_gene: TRBJ2-5
v_gene: TRBV11-2
d_gene: TRBD2
abundance: .
CDR3nt: TGTGCCAGCAGCACCCAGCGGGGGTCACAAGGACAGACCCAGTACTTC
CDR3aa: CASSTQRGSQGQTQYF

j_gene: TRBJ2-7
v_gene: TRBV11-2
d_gene: .
abundance: .
CDR3nt: TGTGCCAGCAGCTTAGTTAGACTAGGGCCATCCCACGAGCAGTACTTC
CDR3aa: CASSLVRLGPSHEQYF

j_gene: TRBJ1-4
v_gene: TRBV6-1
d_gene: .
abundance: few
CDR3nt: TGTGCCAGCAGAAAGCTCTCCCCTAATGAAAAACTGTTTTTT
CDR3aa: CASRKLSPNEKLFF

j_gene: TRBJ1-2
v_gene: TRBV2
d_gene: .
abundance: .
CDR3nt: TGTGCCGGATCACATCGGGCTAAGAGTGGGGCCCATGATGGCTACACCTTC
CDR3aa: CAGSHRAKSGAHDGYTF

j_gene: TRBJ1-2
v_gene: TRBV4-1
d_gene: TRBD1
abundance: .
CDR3nt: TGCGCCAGCAGCCCCGGACAGGACTATGGCTACACCTTC
CDR3aa: CASSPGQDYGYTF

j_gene: TRBJ2-7
v_gene: TRBV10-3
d_gene: .
abundance: .
CDR3nt: TGTGCCACCACAGAAAGCCACTACGAGCAGTACTTC
CDR3aa: CATTESHYEQYF

j_gene: TRBJ1-4
v_gene: TRBV4-2
d_gene: TRBD1
abundance: few
CDR3nt: TGTGCCAGCAGACGACCCGGGACAGCTAATGAAAAACTGTTTTTT
CDR3aa: CASRRPGTANEKLFF

j_gene: TRBJ2-3
v_gene: TRBV6-1
d_gene: TRBD2
abundance: .
CDR3nt: TGTGCCAGCAGTGAAGCGCGCCTAGCGGGAGACACAGATACGCAGTATTTT
CDR3aa: CASSEARLAGDTDTQYF

j_gene: TRBJ2-6
v_gene: TRBV30
d_gene: .
abundance: .
CDR3nt: TGTGCCTGGACGGTATCTCTCTCTGGGGCCAACGTCCTGACTTTC
CDR3aa: CAWTVSLSGANVLTF

j_gene: TRBJ1-2
v_gene: TRBV29-1
d_gene: TRBD1
abundance: .
CDR3nt: TGCAGCGTTGAAGGGGCAGGGGGGTTGTTCTATGGCTACACCTTC
CDR3aa: CSVEGAGGLFYGYTF

j_gene: TRBJ1-1
v_gene: TRBV18
d_gene: .
abundance: .
CDR3nt: TGTGCCAGCTCACCAACAGGGAAGGACACTGAAGCTTTCTTT
CDR3aa: CASSPTGKDTEAFF

j_gene: TRBJ1-3
v_gene: TRBV7-2
d_gene: .
abundance: .
CDR3nt: TGTGCCAGCAGCTTACTCCCGGGAAGCTCCGGAAACACCATATATTTT
CDR3aa: CASSLLPGSSGNTIYF

j_gene: TRBJ1-1
v_gene: TRBV2
d_gene: TRBD1
abundance: .
CDR3nt: TGTGCCAGCAGTGATGTATTGGTTTGGGGGACAGAGGAAGCTTTCTTT
CDR3aa: CASSDVLVWGTEEAFF

j_gene: TRBJ2-7
v_gene: TRBV5-4
d_gene: TRBD2
abundance: .
CDR3nt: TGTGCCAGCAGCTTTTCTAGCGGGGGACCCTACGAGCAGTACTTC
CDR3aa: CASSFSSGGPYEQYF

j_gene: TRBJ2-3
v_gene: TRBV18
d_gene: .
abundance: .
CDR3nt: TGTGCCAGCTCACAAAAAGGCGGCACGACAGATACGCAGTATTTT
CDR3aa: CASSQKGGTTDTQYF

j_gene: TRBJ2-3
v_gene: TRBV9
d_gene: .
abundance: .
CDR3nt: TGTGCCAGCAGCGTGAGTGGGAGAGACGATACGCAGTATTTT
CDR3aa: CASSVSGRDDTQYF

j_gene: TRBJ2-3
v_gene: TRBV9
d_gene: .
abundance: few
CDR3nt: TGTGCCAGCAGCGTAGTAACAGATACGCAGTATTTT
CDR3aa: CASSVVTDTQYF

j_gene: TRBJ2-7
v_gene: TRBV30
d_gene: .
abundance: .
CDR3nt: TGTGCCTGGGGGGGGTACTCCTACGAGCAGTACTTC
CDR3aa: CAWGGYSYEQYF

j_gene: TRBJ2-7
v_gene: TRBV5-1
d_gene: .
abundance: .
CDR3nt: TGCGCCAGCAGGGAGGGCGACTACGAGCAGTACTTC
CDR3aa: CASREGDYEQYF

j_gene: TRBJ2-2
v_gene: TRBV18
d_gene: .
abundance: .
CDR3nt: TGTGCCAGCTCACCTTTGTCGGGGGACCTCACCGGGGAGCTGTTTTTT
CDR3aa: CASSPLSGDLTGELFF

j_gene: TRBJ2-1
v_gene: TRBV11-3
d_gene: TRBD2
abundance: .
CDR3nt: TGTGCCAGCAGCCTCGTGGCGGGAGGGTTCGACAATGAGCAGTTCTTC
CDR3aa: CASSLVAGGFDNEQFF

j_gene: TRBJ2-7
v_gene: TRBV30
d_gene: TRBD1
abundance: once
CDR3nt: TGTGCCTGGAGTTCCGACAGGGGATCAGTAACGTACGAGCAGTACTTC
CDR3aa: CAWSSDRGSVTYEQYF